This TCR beta chain was recorded in a study of molecular identifiers for immune sequencing clone quantification (dated 2018 in TCRdb). Study-wide context: In a replicate experiment, RNA from roughly 21,000 or 96,000 naive CD8 T cells was split into five aliquots, four of which were sequenced. This methods study benchmarked molecular-identifier clustering-based TCR repertoire sequencing (MIDCIRS) and TCR RNA copy counting, using CD8 T cells to do so.

As concerns this clonotype: No antigen is known for it. No qualities accompany the bases; no much larger clone lies one base away.

What the work shows at the level of the full study, not this receptor alone: Modeling gave 3 to 3.5 recovered TCR RNA copies per cell versus about 10 by digital PCR, implying roughly 29% capture efficiency. Clones above 20 RNA copies held over 98% of molecules in CMV-specific effector cells but under 1% in naive cells. The naive libraries included spiked-in Jurkat TCR RNA (about ten copies' worth), and this Jurkat TCR RNA is not part of the donor repertoire. When barcode sub-clustering was not used, chimeric consensus sequences inflated TCR diversity, with chimeras reaching as high as 47%. Even against a background of some 920,000 naive CD8 T cells, spiked-in Jurkat TCR RNA amounting to a single cell's worth was reported to be detectable. Highly expanded clone sizes could be underestimated if identical TCR molecules share a barcode.

Library generation was performed with PCR. Sequencing instrument: NextSeq 500. Bulk TCR libraries were prepared as previously described, using TCR primers listed in Table S5. Purification of total RNA was performed with the Qiagen AllPrep DNA/RNA kit. Reads from multiple sequencing runs of the same library were pooled before analysis. Regarding the original processing steps: Reads were retained only if an exact TCR constant sequence was present, and the retained reads were trimmed to 150 nt and grouped according to their 12-nt molecular barcodes. Reads inside each barcode group were sub-clustered using a 15% Levenshtein threshold, and a quality-weighted consensus sequence was constructed for each RNA molecule. Non-functional sequences were filtered out, along with any lower-count sequence sitting one edit away from another sequence. On the basis of fitting two negative binomial distributions, barcode sub-clusters with fewer than 20% of the maximum read count were discarded. Through fastp at Q25 and MiXCR, TCRdb rebuilt clones from the public reads, retaining in-frame beta chains. Each CDR3 protein gets just one entry, which takes the most common genes and DNA from the rows behind it. Here the V and J calls rest on TCRdb's processing, not on the authors' analysis. The sample profile shows 40,000 to 65,000 distinct CDR3 sequences; 35% to 40% of them were found once. In total, the top ten clones hold 3% to 4.5% of the sample.

Libraries of naive CD8 T cells were built from anywhere between roughly 17,000 and 1,000,000 sorted cells, with 10%, 30% or 50% of the purified RNA used. Naive CD8 T cells were FACS-sorted as CD8+CD4-CCR7+CD45RA+ on a BD FACSAria II into RLT Plus buffer. To test detection sensitivity, Jurkat RNA equal to around 11 TCR copies was added to samples of about 20,000-1,000,000 naive CD8 T cells. CD8 T cells were enriched with RosetteSep CD8+ T Cell Enrichment Cocktail and Ficoll-Paque, followed by ACK red cell lysis. The CDR1 and CDR2 encoded by the germline V gene (reference sequence) are SEHNR and FQNEAQ. The CDR3 sequence holds 17 residues, the cysteine and phenylalanine included. Just the 51-base CDR3 DNA is kept, in frame starting at base 1. The V end gives up 1 base and the J end 4 bases, leaving 8 bases in the junction not matched to a gene.

This receptor chain uses TRBV7-9 and TRBJ2-1, with 9 junctional bases fitting TRBD1. This receptor was identified in a human donor in good health. Some libraries in this study had Jurkat cell RNA spiked in. The sequencing input was naive CD8+ T cells from blood, with Jurkat cell RNA spiked in. Read against the paper, the sample's cell subset or site label means: FACS-sorted CD8+CD4-CCR7+CD45RA+ naive T cells. CDR3 loop: CASSLEVRDRAYNEQFF. The DNA is TGTGCCAGCAGCTTAGAAGTCCGGGACAGGGCTTACAATGAGCAGTTCTTC.